This T cell receptor (beta chain) was captured by sequencing in a study of blood T cell repertoires in COVID-19. Sequencing used immunoSEQ multiplex PCR; TCRdb keeps in-frame clones, though not all of them. The data contain under 200,000 clones, 65% to 90% of them singletons. V trimming: 5 bases; J trimming: 9 bases; junction bases outside the gene matches: 16. In germline, CDR1 is SEHNR, CDR2 FQNEAQ (reference sequence). This CDR3 has 17 amino acids. This chain uses TRBV7-9 with TRBJ1-5, with 10 nucleotides matching TRBD1. Source material: PBMCs or T cells enriched from blood (not recorded which). This TCR came from a woman aged 55-69 years with acute COVID-19. CDR3 coding DNA: TGTGCCAGCAGCCCGGGCGGGACAGGGGCCACCGGGAGGCCCCAGCATTTT. This encodes CASSPGGTGATGRPQHF.